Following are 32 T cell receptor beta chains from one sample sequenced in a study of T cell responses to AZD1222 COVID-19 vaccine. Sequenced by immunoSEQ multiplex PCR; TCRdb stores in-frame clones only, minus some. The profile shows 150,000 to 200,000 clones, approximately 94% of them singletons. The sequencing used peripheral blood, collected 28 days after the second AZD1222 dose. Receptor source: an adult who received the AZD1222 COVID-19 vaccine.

CDR3 sequence reads: CASSQVSGDDYGYTF. In DNA form, the CDR3 reads TGTGCCAGCAGCCAGGTATCAGGGGATGACTATGGCTACACCTTC. The rearrangement uses TRBV3-1 (or the pseudogene TRBV3-2) and TRBJ1-2; D might be TRBD1 (6 bases). Germline CDR1 is LGHDT and CDR2 is YNNKEL (reference sequence). V was clipped by 3 bases and J by 3 bases, with 14 bases between them. The CDR3 sequence is 15 residues long.

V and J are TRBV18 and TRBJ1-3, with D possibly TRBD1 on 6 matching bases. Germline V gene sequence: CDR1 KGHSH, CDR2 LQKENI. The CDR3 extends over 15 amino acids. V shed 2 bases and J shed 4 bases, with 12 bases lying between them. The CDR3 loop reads CASSPAKGVGNTIYF. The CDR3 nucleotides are TGTGCCAGCTCACCAGCCAAGGGGGTCGGAAACACCATATATTTT.

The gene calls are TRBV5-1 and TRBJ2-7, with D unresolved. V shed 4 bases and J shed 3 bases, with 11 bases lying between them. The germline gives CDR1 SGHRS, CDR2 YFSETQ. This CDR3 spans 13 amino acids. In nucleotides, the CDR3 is TGCGCCAGCAGCCTTACGGGCAACTACGAGCAGTACTTC. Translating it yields CASSLTGNYEQYF.

The CDR3 sequence is CVRSLVSGEQYF. The CDR3 coding sequence is TGTGTCAGAAGCTTAGTCTCCGGCGAGCAGTACTTC. The rearrangement joins TRBV7-5 to TRBJ2-7; the D call of TRBD2 is as the table states it, not checked on the DNA. TRBV7-5 represents a pseudogene. There are 12 residues in the CDR3.

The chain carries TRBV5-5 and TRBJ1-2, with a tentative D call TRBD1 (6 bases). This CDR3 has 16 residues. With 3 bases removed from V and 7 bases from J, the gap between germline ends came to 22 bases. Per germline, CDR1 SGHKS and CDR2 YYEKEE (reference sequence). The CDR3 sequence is CASSWGGASEYFGYTF. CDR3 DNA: TGTGCCAGCAGCTGGGGGGGCGCTTCCGAGTACTTTGGCTACACCTTC.

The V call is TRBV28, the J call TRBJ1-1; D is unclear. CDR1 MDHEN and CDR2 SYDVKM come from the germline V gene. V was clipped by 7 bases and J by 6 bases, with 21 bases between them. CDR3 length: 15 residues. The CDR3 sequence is CASIPGPRGGAEAFF. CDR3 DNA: TGTGCCAGCATCCCGGGCCCACGGGGAGGCGCTGAAGCTTTCTTT.

CDR3 loop: CASSFAAINEKLFF. CDR3 DNA: TGTGCCAGCAGCTTCGCAGCTATTAATGAAAAACTGTTTTTT. The chain joins TRBV11-2 to TRBJ1-4; D uncertain. Germline V gene sequence: CDR1 SGHAT, CDR2 FQNNGV. The length of the CDR3 is 14 residues. V dropped 3 bases and J dropped 4 bases, with 9 bases sitting between them.

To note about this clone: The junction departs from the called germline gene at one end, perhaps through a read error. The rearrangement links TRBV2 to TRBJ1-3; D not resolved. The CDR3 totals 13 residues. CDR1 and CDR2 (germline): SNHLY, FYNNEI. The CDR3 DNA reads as TGTGCCAGCAGTGAATCACCTGGGAACACCATATATTTT. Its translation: CASSESPGNTIYF.

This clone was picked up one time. This chain's CDR3 is CASSLEAGWGTDTQYF. CDR3 DNA: TGTGCCAGCAGCTTGGAAGCAGGCTGGGGCACAGATACGCAGTATTTT. V and J are TRBV5-4 and TRBJ2-3, with D hard to call. The CDR3 runs to 16 residues. Germline V lookup: CDR1 SGHNT, CDR2 YYREEE (reference sequence). The ends were cut back, 0 bases at V and 1 base at J, with 12 bases in the middle.

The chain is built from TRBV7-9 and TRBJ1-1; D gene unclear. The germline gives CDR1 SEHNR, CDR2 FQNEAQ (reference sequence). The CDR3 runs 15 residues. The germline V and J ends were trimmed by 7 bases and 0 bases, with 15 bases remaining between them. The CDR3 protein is CASTPRTEVNTEAFF. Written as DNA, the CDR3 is TGTGCCAGCACCCCTAGGACGGAAGTGAACACTGAAGCTTTCTTT.

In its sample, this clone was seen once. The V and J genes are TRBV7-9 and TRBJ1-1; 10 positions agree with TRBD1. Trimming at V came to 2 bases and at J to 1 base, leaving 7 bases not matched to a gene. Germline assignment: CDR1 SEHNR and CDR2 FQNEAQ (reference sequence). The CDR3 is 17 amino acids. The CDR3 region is CASSLTLGQGKNTEAFF. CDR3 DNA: TGTGCCAGCAGCTTAACTCTGGGACAGGGGAAGAACACTGAAGCTTTCTTT.

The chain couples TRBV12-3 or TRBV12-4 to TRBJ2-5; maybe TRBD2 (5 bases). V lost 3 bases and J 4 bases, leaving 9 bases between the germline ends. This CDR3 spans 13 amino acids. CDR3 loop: CASSLERRETQYF. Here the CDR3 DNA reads TGTGCCAGCAGTTTGGAGCGGCGAGAGACCCAGTACTTC.

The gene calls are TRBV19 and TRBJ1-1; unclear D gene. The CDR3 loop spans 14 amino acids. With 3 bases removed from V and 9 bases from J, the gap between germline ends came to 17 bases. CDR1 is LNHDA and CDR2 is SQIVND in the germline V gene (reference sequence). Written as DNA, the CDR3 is TGTGCCAGTAGTATCAAGGGAGGATCTAGTCAAGCTTTCTTT. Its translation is CASSIKGGSSQAFF. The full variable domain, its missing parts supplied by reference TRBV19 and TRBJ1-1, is DGGITQSPKYLFRKEGQNVTLSCEQNLNHDAMYWYRQDPGQGLRLIYYSQIVNDFQKGDIAEGYSVSREKKESFPLTVTSAQKNPTAFYLCASSIKGGSSQAFFGQGTRLTVV.

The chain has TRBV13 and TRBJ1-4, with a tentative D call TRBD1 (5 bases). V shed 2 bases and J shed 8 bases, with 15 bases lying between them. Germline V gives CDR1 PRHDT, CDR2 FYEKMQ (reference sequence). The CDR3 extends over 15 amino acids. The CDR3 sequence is CASSLSGQGGEKLFF. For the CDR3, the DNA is TGTGCCAGCAGCTTATCGGGGCAGGGTGGGGAAAAACTGTTTTTT.

In DNA form, the CDR3 reads TGTGCCAGCAGCTACAGCGGAGCTACCTACGAGCAGTACTTC. Translated, it gives CASSYSGATYEQYF. V gene TRBV3-1 (or the pseudogene TRBV3-2) combines with J gene TRBJ2-7, with a weak D call TRBD2 (5 bases). The germline V and J ends were trimmed by 5 bases and 2 bases, with 13 bases remaining between them. CDR1 is LGHDT, CDR2 YNNKEL, per germline (reference sequence). This CDR3 spans 14 amino acids.

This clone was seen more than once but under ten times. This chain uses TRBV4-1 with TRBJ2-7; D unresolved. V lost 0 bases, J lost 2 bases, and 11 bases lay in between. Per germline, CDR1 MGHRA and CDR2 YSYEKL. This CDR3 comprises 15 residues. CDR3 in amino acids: CASSQEDTNTYEQYF. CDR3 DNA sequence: TGCGCCAGCAGCCAAGAGGATACCAATACCTACGAGCAGTACTTC.

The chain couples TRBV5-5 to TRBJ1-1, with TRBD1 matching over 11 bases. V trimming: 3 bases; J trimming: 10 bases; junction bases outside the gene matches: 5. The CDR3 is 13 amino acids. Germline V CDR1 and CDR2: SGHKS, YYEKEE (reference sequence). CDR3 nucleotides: TGTGCCAGCAGCTGGACAGGGGGCGATCTAGCTTTCTTT. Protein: CASSWTGGDLAFF.

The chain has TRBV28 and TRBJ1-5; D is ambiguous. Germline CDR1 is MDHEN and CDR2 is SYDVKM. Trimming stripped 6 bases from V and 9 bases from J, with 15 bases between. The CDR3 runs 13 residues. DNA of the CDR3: TGTGCCAGCAGCCCAACCCCCGAGGGGCCCCAGCATTTT. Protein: CASSPTPEGPQHF.

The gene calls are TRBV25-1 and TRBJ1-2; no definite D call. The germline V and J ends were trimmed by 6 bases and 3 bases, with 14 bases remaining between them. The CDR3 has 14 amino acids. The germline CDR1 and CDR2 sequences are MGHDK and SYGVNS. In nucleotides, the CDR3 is TGTGCCAGCAGCCCCGCCGGACCCTACTATGGCTACACCTTC. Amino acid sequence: CASSPAGPYYGYTF.

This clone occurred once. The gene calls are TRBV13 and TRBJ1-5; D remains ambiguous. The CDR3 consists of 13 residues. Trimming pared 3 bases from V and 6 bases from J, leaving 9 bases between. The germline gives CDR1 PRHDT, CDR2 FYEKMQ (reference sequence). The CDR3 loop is CASSFALAQPQHF. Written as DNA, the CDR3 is TGTGCCAGCAGCTTTGCTCTTGCTCAGCCCCAGCATTTT.

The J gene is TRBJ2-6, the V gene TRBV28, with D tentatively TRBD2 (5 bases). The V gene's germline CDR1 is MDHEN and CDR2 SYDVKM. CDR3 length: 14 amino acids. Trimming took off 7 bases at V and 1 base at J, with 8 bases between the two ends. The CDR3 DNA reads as TGTGCCAGCACGGACTCTTCTGGGGCCAACGTCCTGACTTTC. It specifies CASTDSSGANVLTF. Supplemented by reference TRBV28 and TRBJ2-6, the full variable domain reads DVKVTQSSRYLVKRTGEKVFLECVQDMDHENMFWYRQDPGLGLRLIYFSYDVKMKEKGDIPEGYSVSREKKERFSLILESASTNQTSMYLCASTDSSGANVLTFGAGSRLTVL.

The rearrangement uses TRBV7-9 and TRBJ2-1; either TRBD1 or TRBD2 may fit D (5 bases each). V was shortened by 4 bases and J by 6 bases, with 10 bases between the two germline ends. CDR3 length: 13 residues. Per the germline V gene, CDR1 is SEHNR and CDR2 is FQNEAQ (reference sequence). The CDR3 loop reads CASSSGPFNEQFF. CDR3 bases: TGTGCCAGCAGCTCGGGACCCTTCAATGAGCAGTTCTTC.

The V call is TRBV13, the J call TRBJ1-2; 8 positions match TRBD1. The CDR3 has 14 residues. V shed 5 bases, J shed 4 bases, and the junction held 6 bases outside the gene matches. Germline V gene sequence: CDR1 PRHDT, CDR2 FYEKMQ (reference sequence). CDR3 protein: CASSIGTGFYGYTF. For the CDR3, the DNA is TGTGCCAGCAGCATTGGGACAGGTTTCTATGGCTACACCTTC.

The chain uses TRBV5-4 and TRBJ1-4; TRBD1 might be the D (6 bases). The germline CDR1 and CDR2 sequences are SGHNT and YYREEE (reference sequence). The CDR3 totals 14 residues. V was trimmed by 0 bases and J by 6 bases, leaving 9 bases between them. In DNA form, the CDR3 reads TGTGCCAGCAGCTTGGGGGGGGGCGATGAAAAACTGTTTTTT. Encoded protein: CASSLGGGDEKLFF.

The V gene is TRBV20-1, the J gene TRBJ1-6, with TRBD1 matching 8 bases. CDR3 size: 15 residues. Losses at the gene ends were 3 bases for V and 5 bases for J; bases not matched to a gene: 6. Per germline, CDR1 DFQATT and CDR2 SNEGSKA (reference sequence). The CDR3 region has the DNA TGCAGTGCTAGTATCCGGGACAGGCATAATTCACCCCTCCACTTT. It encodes CSASIRDRHNSPLHF.

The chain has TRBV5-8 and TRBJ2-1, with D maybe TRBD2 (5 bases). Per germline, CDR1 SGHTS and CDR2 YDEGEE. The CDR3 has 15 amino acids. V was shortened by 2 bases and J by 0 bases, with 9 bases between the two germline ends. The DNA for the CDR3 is TGTGCCAGCAGCTTTAGCGCGAGCTCCTACAATGAGCAGTTCTTC. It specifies CASSFSASSYNEQFF. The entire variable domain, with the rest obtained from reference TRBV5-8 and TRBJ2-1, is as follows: EAGVTQSPTHLIKTRGQQATLRCSPISGHTSVYWYQQALGLGLQFLLWYDEGEERNRGNFPPRFSGRQFPNYSSELNVNALELEDSALYLCASSFSASSYNEQFFGPGTRLTVL.

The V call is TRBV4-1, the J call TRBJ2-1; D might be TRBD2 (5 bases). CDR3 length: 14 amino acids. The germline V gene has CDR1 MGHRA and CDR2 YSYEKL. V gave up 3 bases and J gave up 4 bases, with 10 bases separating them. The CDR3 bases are TGCGCCAGCAGCCAGACACGGGGATACAATGAGCAGTTCTTC. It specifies CASSQTRGYNEQFF.

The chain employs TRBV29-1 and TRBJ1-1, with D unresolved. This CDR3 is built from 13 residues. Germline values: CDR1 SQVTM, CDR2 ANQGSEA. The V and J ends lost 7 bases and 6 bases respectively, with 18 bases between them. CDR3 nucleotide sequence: TGCAGCGCAGTACTGAGTCTCGGTGCTGAAGCTTTCTTT. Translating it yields CSAVLSLGAEAFF.

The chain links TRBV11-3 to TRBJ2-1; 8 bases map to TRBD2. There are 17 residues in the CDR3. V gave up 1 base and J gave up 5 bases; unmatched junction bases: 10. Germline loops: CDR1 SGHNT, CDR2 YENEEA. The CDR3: CASSLGGAAGENNEQFF. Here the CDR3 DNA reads TGTGCCAGCAGCTTAGGGGGAGCAGCGGGAGAGAACAATGAGCAGTTCTTC.

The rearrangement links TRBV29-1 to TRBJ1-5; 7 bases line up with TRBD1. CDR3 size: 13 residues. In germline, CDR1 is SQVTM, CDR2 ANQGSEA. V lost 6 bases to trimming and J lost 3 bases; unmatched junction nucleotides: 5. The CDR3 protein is CSVATGDNQPQHF. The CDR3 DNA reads TGCAGCGTAGCAACAGGGGACAATCAGCCCCAGCATTTT.

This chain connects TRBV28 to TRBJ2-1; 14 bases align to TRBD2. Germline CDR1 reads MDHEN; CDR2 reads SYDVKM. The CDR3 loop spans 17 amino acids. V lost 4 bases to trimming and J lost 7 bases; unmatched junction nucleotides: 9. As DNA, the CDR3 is TGTGCCAGCAGTTCAACCGGGGGGACTAGCGGGAGAAATGAGCAGTTCTTC. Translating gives CASSSTGGTSGRNEQFF.

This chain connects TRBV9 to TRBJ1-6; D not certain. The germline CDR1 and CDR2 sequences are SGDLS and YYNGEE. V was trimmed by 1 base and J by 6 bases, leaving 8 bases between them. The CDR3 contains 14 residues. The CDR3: CASSVNSGNSPLHF. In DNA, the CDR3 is TGTGCCAGCAGCGTAAACAGTGGTAATTCACCCCTCCACTTT.